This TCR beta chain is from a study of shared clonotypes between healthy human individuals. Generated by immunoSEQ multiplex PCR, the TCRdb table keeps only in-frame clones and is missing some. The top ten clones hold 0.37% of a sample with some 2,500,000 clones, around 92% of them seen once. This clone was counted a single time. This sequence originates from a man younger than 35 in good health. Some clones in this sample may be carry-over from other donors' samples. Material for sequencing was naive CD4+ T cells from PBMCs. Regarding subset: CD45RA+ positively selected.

The chain's CDR3 is CASSLASVNTEAFF. The DNA for the CDR3 is TGTGCCAGCAGCTTAGCGAGCGTGAACACTGAAGCTTTCTTT. The chain is built from TRBV7-2 and TRBJ1-1; D uncertain. The V gene's germline CDR1 is SGHTA and CDR2 FQGNSA. V dropped 0 bases and J dropped 0 bases, with 5 bases sitting between them. The CDR3 is made up of 14 amino acids.